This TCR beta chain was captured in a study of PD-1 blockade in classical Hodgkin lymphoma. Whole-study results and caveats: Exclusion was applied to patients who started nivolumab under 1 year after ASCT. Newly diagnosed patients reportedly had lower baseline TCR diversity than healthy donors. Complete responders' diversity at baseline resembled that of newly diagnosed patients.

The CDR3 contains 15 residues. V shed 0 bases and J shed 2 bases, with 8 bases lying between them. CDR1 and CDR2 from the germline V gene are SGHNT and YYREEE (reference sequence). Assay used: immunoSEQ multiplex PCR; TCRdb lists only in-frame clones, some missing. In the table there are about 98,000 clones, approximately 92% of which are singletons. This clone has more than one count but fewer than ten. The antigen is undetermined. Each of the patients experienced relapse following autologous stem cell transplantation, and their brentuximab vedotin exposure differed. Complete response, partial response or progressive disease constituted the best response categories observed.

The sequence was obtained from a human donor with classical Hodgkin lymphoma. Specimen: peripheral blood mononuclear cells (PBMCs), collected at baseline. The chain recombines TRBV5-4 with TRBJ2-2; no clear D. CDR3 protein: CASSLGTTNTGELFF. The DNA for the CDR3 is TGTGCCAGCAGCTTGGGGACCACAAACACCGGGGAGCTGTTTTTT.